The 30 T cell receptor beta chains below all came from one sample that was sequenced in a study of T-cell reconstitution after alpha-beta-depleted transplantation in children. Preparation of the TCRbeta library involved a method that used unique molecular identifiers. TCRdb reanalysed the PCR reads using MiXCR and keeps one entry per CDR3 protein. The table records around 450,000 distinct CDR3 sequences, roughly 10% of them present only once. The sequences come from PBMCs, collected before TCRalphabeta/CD19-depleted stem cell transplant. These receptors originate from a child aged 2-15 years with inherited bone marrow failure, due to receive a stem cell transplant.

This clonotype was counted at least ten times. This rearrangement joins TRBV6-6 to TRBJ2-1; TRBD2 agrees at 7 bases. This CDR3 spans 12 amino acids. Looked up from germline, CDR1 is MNHNY and CDR2 is SVGAGI (reference sequence). The ends lost 11 bases at V and 7 bases at J; junction bases unmatched: 8. The CDR3 region has the DNA TGTGCCGCCCAGACTAGCTGGAATGAGCAGTTCTTC. It translates to CAAQTSWNEQFF.

This clonotype turned up a few times. This rearrangement joins TRBV7-8 to TRBJ1-1; no clear D gene. The CDR3 loop spans 13 amino acids. Germline assignment: CDR1 SGHVS and CDR2 FQNEAQ. The V end was cut by 1 base, the J end by 4 bases, with 7 bases between. CDR3 sequence reads: CASSLDYSTEAFF. The CDR3 coding sequence is TGTGCCAGCAGCTTAGACTATTCCACTGAAGCTTTCTTT. The variable domain in full, with the rest retrieved from reference TRBV7-8 and TRBJ1-1, is GAGVSQSPRYKVAKRGQDVALRCDPISGHVSLFWYQQALGQGPEFLTYFQNEAQLDKSGLPSDRFFAERPEGSVSTLKIQRTQQEDSAVYLCASSLDYSTEAFFGQGTRLTVV.

This clonotype has at least ten counts. This chain joins TRBV12-3 or TRBV12-4 and TRBJ2-5, with D tentatively TRBD1 or TRBD2 (6 bases each). There are 14 residues in the CDR3. The ends were cut back, 8 bases at V and 1 base at J, with 14 bases in the middle. In DNA, the CDR3 is TGTGCCAGCGGCGGGGAGACAGGCCAAGAGACCCAGTACTTC. Translation gives CASGGETGQETQYF.

This clonotype was found many times. The J gene is TRBJ1-1, the V gene TRBV7-2; possibly TRBD1 for D (6 bases). Trimming removed 0 bases from V and 5 bases from J, with 10 bases in between. This CDR3 has 14 amino acids. Per the germline V gene, CDR1 is SGHTA and CDR2 is FQGNSA. The CDR3: CASSLAGTLTEAFF. The CDR3 DNA reads as TGTGCCAGCAGCTTAGCGGGGACACTTACTGAAGCTTTCTTT.

A few counts support this clonotype. The rearrangement uses TRBV20-1 and TRBJ2-1, with D perhaps TRBD1 (5 bases). Germline-derived CDR1 and CDR2 are DFQATT and SNEGSKA (reference sequence). The CDR3 covers 15 residues. Trimming took off 4 bases at V and 5 bases at J, with 18 bases between the two ends. The CDR3 DNA sequence: TGCAGTGCTAACCCCTACCAGTCCAGGGACAATGAGCAGTTCTTC. This encodes CSANPYQSRDNEQFF.

In this sample, this clonotype turned up a few times. CDR3 coding DNA: TGCAGTGCTAGAGATACAAACCTGGCTAGCGGGAAGAACACCGGGGAGCTGTTTTTT. Amino acid sequence: CSARDTNLASGKNTGELFF. The chain has TRBV20-1 and TRBJ2-2; 9 positions match TRBD2. CDR1 and CDR2 from the germline V gene are DFQATT and SNEGSKA (reference sequence). The CDR3 contains 19 residues. The ends lost 0 bases at V and 1 base at J; junction bases unmatched: 12.

This clonotype has at least ten counts. CDR3 sequence reads: CSVEDRVEEKLFF. The CDR3 bases are TGCAGCGTTGAGGACAGGGTTGAGGAAAAACTGTTTTTT. This sequence joins TRBV29-1 and TRBJ1-4; 8 bases align to TRBD1. After removal of 3 bases from V and 8 bases from J, the junction contained 5 bases not matched to a gene. Per the germline V gene, CDR1 is SQVTM and CDR2 is ANQGSEA. The CDR3 loop spans 13 amino acids.

The sample holds many counts of this clonotype. The chain recombines TRBV7-2 with TRBJ2-7, with 10 positions matching TRBD2. V lost 5 bases, J lost 2 bases, and 9 bases stayed unmatched. CDR1 SGHTA and CDR2 FQGNSA come from the germline V gene. The CDR3 length is 16 residues. The CDR3 DNA reads TGTGCCAGCAGCCAATCCGGGACTAGCGTTGCCTACGAGCAGTACTTC. Amino acids: CASSQSGTSVAYEQYF. The complete variable domain, with remaining parts taken from reference TRBV7-2 and TRBJ2-7, reads GAGVSQSPSNKVTEKGKDVELRCDPISGHTALYWYRQSLGQGLEFLIYFQGNSAPDKSGLPSDRFSAERTGGSVSTLTIQRTQQEDSAVYLCASSQSGTSVAYEQYFGPGTRLTVT.

This clonotype has a count of ten or more. J is TRBJ2-7 and V is TRBV28; 9 bases are a match to TRBD2. Trimming at V came to 4 bases and at J to 5 bases, leaving 12 bases not matched to a gene. The germline gives CDR1 MDHEN, CDR2 SYDVKM. This CDR3 is 16 amino acids long. The CDR3 spells CASSYPWTSEVDEQYF. The CDR3, as DNA: TGTGCCAGCAGTTACCCCTGGACTAGCGAAGTGGACGAGCAGTACTTC.

Ten or more counts support this clonotype. The chain employs TRBV4-3 and TRBJ1-4, with 11 bases that match TRBD1. Germline-derived CDR1 and CDR2 are LGHNA and YSLEER. CDR3 length: 16 amino acids. The V gene end was trimmed by 1 base and the J gene end by 10 bases; junction bases not matched to a gene: 8. The CDR3 loop reads CASSQGLGQGERKLFF. DNA of the CDR3: TGCGCCAGCAGCCAAGGCCTGGGACAGGGGGAGAGAAAACTGTTTTTT.

This clonotype was observed a handful of times. V and J are TRBV7-8 and TRBJ2-7; TRBD1 or TRBD2 may be the D gene (6 bases each). Germline assignment: CDR1 SGHVS and CDR2 FQNEAQ. The CDR3 sequence is 16 residues long. Between the trimmed V and J ends, which lost 5 bases and 1 base, there was a span of 18 bases. The CDR3 sequence: CASSRGPGIRSYEQYF. The CDR3, as DNA: TGTGCCAGCAGCCGGGGGCCAGGGATCCGTTCCTACGAGCAGTACTTC.

The chain links TRBV12-3 or TRBV12-4 to TRBJ2-3, with 7 bases that match TRBD1. The CDR3 extends over 13 amino acids. J lost 2 bases, V lost 7 bases, and 3 bases had no gene match. CDR3 DNA sequence: TGTGCCAGCAAAACAGGGGCCACAGATACGCAGTATTTT. It specifies CASKTGATDTQYF.

V gene TRBV2 combines with J gene TRBJ2-7; 8 bases are shared with TRBD2. The J segment lost 2 bases and the V segment lost 3 bases, leaving 3 bases of the junction unmatched. Germline lookup yields CDR1 SNHLY and CDR2 FYNNEI. The CDR3 is 14 amino acids. The DNA of the CDR3 is TGTGCCAGCAGTGAGGCACTAGCGGCCTACGAGCAGTACTTC. It codes for CASSEALAAYEQYF.

The chain uses TRBV27 and TRBJ2-5; D unclear. V lost 5 bases and J lost 1, with 11 bases in between. Looked up from germline, CDR1 is MNHEY and CDR2 is SMNVEV (reference sequence). The CDR3 is 14 amino acids. The CDR3 sequence: CASSHGPFQETQYF. The CDR3, as DNA: TGTGCCAGCAGTCACGGGCCATTCCAAGAGACCCAGTACTTC.

The table lists this clonotype with many counts. This chain connects TRBV27 to TRBJ2-1, with 11 positions matching TRBD2. V gave up 8 bases and J gave up 8 bases; unmatched junction bases: 11. Germline V gene lookup returns CDR1 MNHEY and CDR2 SMNVEV (reference sequence). The CDR3 length is 15 residues. The DNA of the CDR3 is TGTGCCAGCGGAAAGAGACTAGCGGGATCCTATGAGCAGTTCTTC. Protein product: CASGKRLAGSYEQFF.

This clonotype was detected many times. This chain links TRBV24-1 with TRBJ2-4; D remains ambiguous. The germline V gene has CDR1 KGHDR and CDR2 SFDVKD. The CDR3 contains 13 residues. The V gene lost 0 bases and the J gene lost 7 bases, with 6 bases spanning the gap. CDR3 in DNA: TGTGCCACCAGTGATTTGGGTCGGAACATTCAGTACTTC. It codes for CATSDLGRNIQYF.

This clonotype came up many times. This rearrangement joins TRBV3-1 to TRBJ2-1; D is unresolved. Germline CDR1 LGHDT, CDR2 YNNKEL (reference sequence). This CDR3 has 15 amino acids. Trimming shortened V by 3 bases and J by 6 bases, and 15 bases separated the two germline ends. CDR3 loop: CASSQVRGPFNEQFF. As DNA, the CDR3 is TGTGCCAGCAGCCAGGTCCGTGGGCCCTTCAATGAGCAGTTCTTC.

This clonotype showed up many times. V and J are TRBV5-1 and TRBJ1-5, with 10 bases fitting TRBD1. The J segment lost 7 bases and the V segment lost 0 bases, leaving 4 bases of the junction unmatched. CDR1 and CDR2 from the germline V gene are SGHRS and YFSETQ. The CDR3 has 15 amino acids. This CDR3 reads CASSLGTGGYQPQHF. The CDR3 DNA follows: TGCGCCAGCAGCTTGGGGACAGGGGGGTACCAGCCCCAGCATTTT. Based on the CDR3 plus reference TRBV5-1 and TRBJ1-5, the full variable domain is KAGVTQTPRYLIKTRGQQVTLSCSPISGHRSVSWYQQTPGQGLQFLFEYFSETQRNKGNFPGRFSGRQFSNSRSEMNVSTLELGDSALYLCASSLGTGGYQPQHFGDGTRLSIL.

This clonotype has a count of ten or more. The V gene is TRBV27, the J gene TRBJ2-2, with D possibly matching TRBD2 (5 bases). The germline V gene has CDR1 MNHEY and CDR2 SMNVEV (reference sequence). V lost 5 bases and J lost 6, with 25 bases in between. This CDR3 comprises 18 residues. The CDR3 reads CASSTDSAVAFRAGELFF. Written as DNA, the CDR3 is TGTGCCAGCAGTACCGACTCAGCGGTAGCGTTTCGTGCCGGGGAGCTGTTTTTT.

This clonotype was seen many times. The chain links TRBV28 to TRBJ2-1; D is unclear. Germline CDR1 and CDR2: MDHEN and SYDVKM. This CDR3 spans 15 amino acids. V shed 3 bases and J shed 0 bases, with 9 bases lying between them. The CDR3 protein is CASSFSLGSYNEQFF. CDR3 nucleotide sequence: TGTGCCAGCAGTTTCTCATTGGGCTCCTACAATGAGCAGTTCTTC.

The sample holds many counts of this clonotype. The chain employs TRBV4-2 and TRBJ2-2; 7 bases match TRBD2. The germline CDR1 and CDR2 sequences are LGHNA and YNFKEQ. The trim removed 2 bases at V and 1 base at J, leaving 4 bases unmatched. There are 16 residues in the CDR3. The CDR3 region has the DNA TGTGCCAGCAGCCAAACCGGGACTAAGAACACCGGGGAGCTGTTTTTT. Residues: CASSQTGTKNTGELFF.

To note about this clonotype: This may stem from a read error, because a much larger clone lies one nucleotide away. V and J are TRBV19 and TRBJ2-1; 7 nucleotides agree with TRBD2. The CDR3 has 13 residues. The germline V gene encodes CDR1 LNHDA and CDR2 SQIVND (reference sequence). Trimming at V came to 3 bases and at J to 8 bases, leaving 4 bases not matched to a gene. CDR3 nucleotides: TGTGCCAGTAGTATGGGGACTAACCATGAGCAGTTCTTC. As protein: CASSMGTNHEQFF.

This clonotype was found many times. This chain links TRBV12-3 or TRBV12-4 with TRBJ2-1, with 9 bases lining up with TRBD2. V gave up 5 bases and J gave up 5 bases; unmatched junction bases: 7. The CDR3 sequence is 15 residues long. The CDR3 here is CASSLKRGVNNEQFF. In nucleotides, the CDR3 is TGTGCCAGCAGTCTTAAGCGGGGGGTTAACAATGAGCAGTTCTTC.

V and J are TRBV5-1 and TRBJ2-7, with a possible D match to TRBD1 (5 bases). Between the trimmed V and J ends, which lost 4 bases and 5 bases, there was a span of 13 bases. The CDR3 is 13 amino acids. Germline CDR1 reads SGHRS; CDR2 reads YFSETQ. CDR3 sequence (DNA): TGCGCCAGCAGCCCCGGACAATTCCACGAGCAGTACTTC. The encoded protein is CASSPGQFHEQYF.

This clonotype was counted ten times or more. CDR3 sequence (DNA): TGTGCCAGCGGCATTCAGTGGGAGACCCAGTACTTC. Amino acids: CASGIQWETQYF. The chain is built from TRBV12-3 or TRBV12-4 and TRBJ2-5; D is uncertain. V was trimmed by 8 bases and J by 5 bases, leaving 12 bases between them. The CDR3 has 12 amino acids.

This clonotype was seen only a few times. The gene calls are TRBV5-1 and TRBJ2-3; D unclear. The ends were cut back, 0 bases at V and 5 bases at J, with 7 bases in the middle. The V gene's germline CDR1 is SGHRS and CDR2 YFSETQ. The CDR3 sequence is 13 residues long. CDR3 nucleotides: TGCGCCAGCAGCTTGGAACATGGAGATACGCAGTATTTT. Translation: CASSLEHGDTQYF.

The chain is built from TRBV19 and TRBJ1-5; TRBD1 matches 8 bases. The CDR3 contains 15 residues. Unmatched junction bases numbered 10, after V lost 5 bases and J lost 7 bases. Per germline, CDR1 LNHDA and CDR2 SQIVND (reference sequence). The CDR3 protein is CASSFSTGAGQPQHF. DNA for the CDR3: TGTGCCAGTAGTTTCTCGACAGGGGCAGGGCAGCCCCAGCATTTT.

The chain is built from TRBV4-2 and TRBJ2-5, with D possibly being TRBD1 or TRBD2 (5 bases each). This CDR3 comprises 15 residues. Trimming removed 2 bases from V and 0 bases from J, with 10 bases in between. Per the germline V gene, CDR1 is LGHNA and CDR2 is YNFKEQ. CDR3 protein: CASSQWDGYQETQYF. CDR3 nucleotide sequence: TGTGCCAGCAGCCAATGGGACGGGTACCAAGAGACCCAGTACTTC.

Many counts were recorded for this clonotype. The chain carries TRBV7-2 and TRBJ1-1, with D perhaps matching TRBD1 (6 bases). The CDR3 runs 15 residues. V was pared by 2 bases and J by 4 bases, with 14 bases between. CDR1 is SGHTA and CDR2 is FQGNSA in the germline V gene. The CDR3 DNA reads as TGTGCCAGCAGCTTAAATCAGGGGCTTGGCACTGAAGCTTTCTTT. It encodes CASSLNQGLGTEAFF.

This clonotype appeared many times. CDR3 residues: CSVAEGGGTEAFF. CDR3 nucleotide sequence: TGCAGCGTTGCGGAAGGGGGAGGCACTGAAGCTTTCTTT. The chain joins TRBV29-1 to TRBJ1-1; possibly TRBD1 for D (6 bases). V was trimmed by 4 bases and J by 4 bases, leaving 13 bases between them. CDR3 length: 13 residues. From germline, CDR1 is SQVTM and CDR2 ANQGSEA.